This T cell receptor beta chain was sequenced during a study of T cell responses to AZD1222 COVID-19 vaccine. Study results and limitations: Clonal diversity may have been underestimated in mostly white British donors. Just a handful of AZD1222 recipients tested seropositive at baseline.

Sequenced by immunoSEQ multiplex PCR; TCRdb stores in-frame clones only, minus some. The sample lists some 150,000 clones, just over 90% occurring once. Germline-derived CDR1 and CDR2 are LGHDT and YNNKEL (reference sequence). The trim removed 4 bases at V and 2 bases at J, leaving 4 bases unmatched. This CDR3 is built from 15 residues. Notes on this clone: The antigen remains undetermined.

The receptor's source is an adult who received the AZD1222 COVID-19 vaccine. The V gene is TRBV3-1 (or the pseudogene TRBV3-2), the J gene TRBJ2-1; 8 bases match TRBD2. Sequenced here: peripheral blood, sampled 28 days after the second AZD1222 dose. The CDR3 DNA reads as TGTGCCAGCAGCCGAGCGGGAGCCGCCTACAATGAGCAGTTCTTC. This translates into CASSRAGAAYNEQFF.